The 27 T cell receptor beta chains listed next were all sequenced from one sample in a study of radiation and T cells in renal cell carcinoma. Treatment indicated: 15 Gy SBRT to primary tumor, nephrectomy 4 weeks later. Repertoires were generated with immunoSEQ multiplex PCR, while TCRdb's copy carries only in-frame clones and drops some. The table has about 16,000 clones, about half seen once. Sequences were derived from tumor tissue, sampled from a patient whose treatment included radiotherapy and nephrectomy. The source is a woman aged 60-70 years with renal cell carcinoma.

V and J are TRBV7-3 and TRBJ1-2; 7 nucleotides line up with TRBD1. Trimming cost V 5 bases and J 8 bases; bases outside gene matches: 8. CDR1 and CDR2 (germline): SGHTA, FQGTGA. The CDR3 is made up of 13 amino acids. Here the CDR3 DNA reads TGTGCCAGCAGCATTCAATGGACAGGAGGCTACACCTTC. This translates into CASSIQWTGGYTF. Full variable domain (remainder filled in from reference TRBV7-3 and TRBJ1-2): GAGVSQTPSNKVTEKGKYVELRCDPISGHTALYWYRQSLGQGPEFLIYFQGTGAADDSGLPNDRFFAVRPEGSVSTLKIQRTERGDSAVYLCASSIQWTGGYTFGSGTRLTVV.

The J gene is TRBJ2-1, the V gene TRBV5-1; 7 bases are a match to TRBD2. The germline CDR1 and CDR2 sequences are SGHRS and YFSETQ. The V and J ends lost 5 bases and 5 bases, in that order; junction bases with no gene match: 4. CDR3 size: 13 residues. This CDR3 reads CASSGEGDNEQFF. CDR3 in DNA: TGCGCCAGCAGTGGGGAGGGAGACAATGAGCAGTTCTTC.

This clone was seen a few times. The rearrangement links TRBV28 to TRBJ2-1; D gene ambiguous. The CDR3 has 11 amino acids. CDR1 and CDR2 from the germline V gene are MDHEN and SYDVKM. V gave up 7 bases and J gave up 4 bases, with 5 bases separating them. The CDR3 coding sequence is TGTGCCAGCACTACGTACAATGAGCAGTTCTTC. This gives the protein CASTTYNEQFF.

This clone is medium-sized in the sample. This chain joins TRBV6-1 and TRBJ2-2; D is unresolved. V was trimmed by 7 bases and J by 4 bases, leaving 10 bases between them. CDR1 is MNHNS and CDR2 is SASEGT in the germline V gene. The CDR3 totals 13 residues. CDR3 loop: CASTWSGTGELFF. For the CDR3, the DNA is TGTGCCAGCACGTGGTCGGGCACCGGGGAGCTGTTTTTT.

The chain uses TRBV5-8 and TRBJ1-2; D not certain. Trimming pared 0 bases from V and 4 bases from J, leaving 10 bases between. The length of the CDR3 is 14 residues. CDR1 is SGHTS, CDR2 YDEGEE, per germline. The CDR3 region has the DNA TGTGCCAGCAGCTTGGAGGTTTTGAGCTATGGCTACACCTTC. Its protein product is CASSLEVLSYGYTF.

This clone has just one count. The chain has TRBV5-1 and TRBJ2-1; no reliable D call. Germline CDR1 reads SGHRS; CDR2 reads YFSETQ. The CDR3 is made up of 14 amino acids. Trimming stripped 0 bases from V and 5 bases from J, with 9 bases between. The CDR3 nucleotides are TGCGCCAGCAGCTTGGGCTCGGCGGACAATGAGCAGTTCTTC. Residues: CASSLGSADNEQFF. Supplemented by reference TRBV5-1 and TRBJ2-1, the full variable domain reads KAGVTQTPRYLIKTRGQQVTLSCSPISGHRSVSWYQQTPGQGLQFLFEYFSETQRNKGNFPGRFSGRQFSNSRSEMNVSTLELGDSALYLCASSLGSADNEQFFGPGTRLTVL.

This clone rates as medium-sized. This sample includes further DNA sequences coding for the same CDR3. For the CDR3, the DNA is TGTGCCTGGAGAGGCAGGAACACTGAAGCTTTCTTT. Translated, it gives CAWRGRNTEAFF. V gene TRBV30 combines with J gene TRBJ1-1; no reliable D call. The V and J ends lost 3 bases and 1 base respectively, with 6 bases between them. This CDR3 region has 12 residues. Germline V gives CDR1 GTSNPN, CDR2 SVGIG (reference sequence).

The V call is TRBV19, the J call TRBJ2-7, with D possibly being TRBD1 (6 bases). V was trimmed by 4 bases and J by 3 bases, leaving 7 bases between them. Germline assignment: CDR1 LNHDA and CDR2 SQIVND (reference sequence). The CDR3 loop spans 12 amino acids. CDR3 bases: TGTGCCAGTAGTACACAGGGCTACGAGCAGTACTTC. Residues: CASSTQGYEQYF.

V usage is TRBV4-2 and J usage is TRBJ1-2; D is uncertain. CDR1 and CDR2 (germline): LGHNA, YNFKEQ. This CDR3 is built from 15 residues. Trimming stripped 0 bases from V and 8 bases from J, with 16 bases between. DNA of the CDR3: TGTGCCAGCAGCCAAGATCCATCCGCTCTCGGGGGCTACACCTTC. Translating it yields CASSQDPSALGGYTF.

This chain joins TRBV5-1 and TRBJ2-3; possible D gene TRBD2, 7 bases. V was clipped by 2 bases and J by 8 bases, with 21 bases between them. The CDR3 is 16 residues long. Germline loops: CDR1 SGHRS, CDR2 YFSETQ. This chain's CDR3 is CASSFDGGRGVGTQYF. The DNA for the CDR3 is TGCGCCAGCAGCTTTGACGGGGGGCGAGGTGTAGGTACGCAGTATTTT.

The table lists this clone with many counts. V usage is TRBV5-5 and J usage is TRBJ1-1; D may be TRBD1 (5 bases). The ends were cut back, 1 base at V and 0 bases at J, with 10 bases in the middle. CDR1 and CDR2 (germline): SGHKS, YYEKEE (reference sequence). The CDR3 loop spans 15 amino acids. This CDR3 reads CASSLPPGLNTEAFF. DNA for the CDR3: TGTGCCAGCAGCTTGCCCCCAGGGCTGAACACTGAAGCTTTCTTT.

This clone was detected a few times. This chain joins TRBV7-9 and TRBJ2-2; D is tentatively TRBD1 or TRBD2 (6 bases each). The germline gives CDR1 SEHNR, CDR2 FQNEAQ (reference sequence). V was pared by 8 bases and J by 5 bases, with 15 bases between. There are 14 residues in the CDR3. The CDR3 spells CASGGQLTTGELFF. The DNA of the CDR3 is TGTGCCAGCGGGGGGCAGCTGACTACCGGGGAGCTGTTTTTT.

This chain uses TRBV7-2 with TRBJ2-7; 12 nucleotides match TRBD1. Per germline, CDR1 SGHTA and CDR2 FQGNSA. Trimming at V came to 2 bases and at J to 7 bases, leaving 9 bases not matched to a gene. This CDR3 has 16 residues. Written as DNA, the CDR3 is TGTGCCAGCAGCTTACATCCGGGACAGGGGGCTGAAGAGCAGTACTTC. This gives the protein CASSLHPGQGAEEQYF.

This rearrangement joins TRBV19 to TRBJ1-2; a possible D gene is TRBD1 (5 bases). V was pared by 5 bases and J by 6 bases, with 25 bases between. The CDR3 has 17 amino acids. The germline V gene has CDR1 LNHDA and CDR2 SQIVND (reference sequence). CDR3 in amino acids: CASSAYFGGREIDGYTF. As DNA, the CDR3 is TGTGCCAGTAGTGCGTACTTCGGTGGCAGGGAAATTGATGGCTACACCTTC. The variable domain in full, with the rest retrieved from reference TRBV19 and TRBJ1-2, is DGGITQSPKYLFRKEGQNVTLSCEQNLNHDAMYWYRQDPGQGLRLIYYSQIVNDFQKGDIAEGYSVSREKKESFPLTVTSAQKNPTAFYLCASSAYFGGREIDGYTFGSGTRLTVV.

The J gene is TRBJ1-1, the V gene TRBV7-6; D is undetermined. The CDR3 spans 14 residues. CDR1 and CDR2 (germline): SGHVS, FNYEAQ. V was clipped by 1 base and J by 1 base, with 7 bases between them. The CDR3 nucleotides read TGTGCCAGCAGCTTAGTGACCGGGAACACTGAAGCTTTCTTT. Protein: CASSLVTGNTEAFF.

In this sample, this clone is medium-sized. The chain couples TRBV9 to TRBJ2-5; D is unclear. CDR3 length: 13 residues. V dropped 3 bases and J dropped 5 bases, with 11 bases sitting between them. Germline assignment: CDR1 SGDLS and CDR2 YYNGEE. CDR3 nucleotide sequence: TGTGCCAGCAGCGGGAACGTCGGTGAGACCCAGTACTTC. It specifies CASSGNVGETQYF.

This clone was counted a few times. This chain joins TRBV11-2 and TRBJ1-1; D gene ambiguous. Trimming took off 3 bases at V and 3 bases at J, with 11 bases between the two ends. The germline gives CDR1 SGHAT, CDR2 FQNNGV. This CDR3 is 14 amino acids long. This CDR3 reads CASSFGKWDTEAFF. The CDR3 DNA sequence: TGTGCCAGCAGCTTTGGTAAATGGGACACTGAAGCTTTCTTT.

The J gene is TRBJ2-5, the V gene TRBV19; D not certain. Germline V gene data show CDR1 as LNHDA and CDR2 as SQIVND (reference sequence). The length of the CDR3 is 15 residues. V lost 1 base, J lost 1 base, and 10 bases lay in between. CDR3 nucleotides: TGTGCCAGTAGTATAGGGGCCAGCCCCCAAGAGACCCAGTACTTC. This translates into CASSIGASPQETQYF.

The chain employs TRBV19 and TRBJ2-1; D is unclear. CDR1 is LNHDA and CDR2 is SQIVND in the germline V gene (reference sequence). V was clipped by 9 bases and J by 0 bases, with 9 bases between them. This CDR3 contains 13 residues. This CDR3 is CASGPSSYNEQFF. The CDR3 coding sequence is TGTGCCAGCGGACCGAGCTCCTACAATGAGCAGTTCTTC.

This clone was seen a few times. The CDR3, as DNA: TGTGCCAGCAGCCTAGCGGGAGGGGGGGAGCAGTACTTC. This encodes CASSLAGGGEQYF. The V call is TRBV2, the J call TRBJ2-7, with 12 bases lining up with TRBD2. Trimming removed 6 bases from V and 7 bases from J; junction bases left unmatched: 4. CDR1 is SNHLY, CDR2 FYNNEI, per germline. This CDR3 is built from 13 residues.

This clone was observed a handful of times. This chain uses TRBV7-9 with TRBJ2-1; D remains ambiguous. This CDR3 contains 13 residues. The germline CDR1 and CDR2 sequences are SEHNR and FQNEAQ (reference sequence). The V end lost 1 base, the J end lost 5 bases, and 6 bases lay between the germline ends. The CDR3 sequence is CASSLVLNNEQFF. The CDR3 coding sequence is TGTGCCAGCAGCTTAGTTCTCAACAATGAGCAGTTCTTC. Supplemented by reference TRBV7-9 and TRBJ2-1, the full variable domain reads DTGVSQNPRHKITKRGQNVTFRCDPISEHNRLYWYRQTLGQGPEFLTYFQNEAQLEKSRLLSDRFSAERPKGSFSTLEIQRTEQGDSAMYLCASSLVLNNEQFFGPGTRLTVL.

This clone was counted many times. The chain has TRBV27 and TRBJ1-1; TRBD1 matches at 9 bases. The CDR3 contains 16 residues. The germline V gene encodes CDR1 MNHEY and CDR2 SMNVEV (reference sequence). V was pared by 5 bases and J by 0 bases, with 7 bases of the junction left unmatched. The CDR3: CASSPWTGVMNTEAFF. CDR3 DNA sequence: TGTGCCAGCAGTCCTTGGACAGGGGTGATGAACACTGAAGCTTTCTTT.

The chain joins TRBV29-1 to TRBJ2-7; TRBD1 matches at 10 bases. Germline lookup yields CDR1 SQVTM and CDR2 ANQGSEA. This CDR3 is built from 15 residues. Trimming took 7 bases from V and 6 from J; bases not matched to a gene: 15. CDR3 sequence: CSALGDPGQGSEQYF. The DNA for the CDR3 is TGCAGCGCCTTAGGGGACCCGGGACAGGGGAGCGAGCAGTACTTC.

The chain recombines TRBV6-5 with TRBJ1-4, with no clear D. The V end lost 2 bases, the J end lost 0 bases, and 7 bases lay between the germline ends. The CDR3 extends over 15 amino acids. Germline assignment: CDR1 MNHEY and CDR2 SVGAGI. The CDR3 spells CASSYRTATNEKLFF. The CDR3 region has the DNA TGTGCCAGCAGTTACAGGACTGCAACTAATGAAAAACTGTTTTTT.

The chain has TRBV5-1 and TRBJ1-1, with 10 bases identical to TRBD1. Looked up from germline, CDR1 is SGHRS and CDR2 is YFSETQ. The ends lost 5 bases at V and 1 base at J; junction bases unmatched: 8. The CDR3 sequence is 16 residues long. CDR3 loop: CASRPRQGARNTEAFF. Written as DNA, the CDR3 is TGCGCCAGCAGACCAAGACAGGGGGCGAGGAACACTGAAGCTTTCTTT.

This clone has just one count. V gene TRBV9 combines with J gene TRBJ2-5; perhaps TRBD2 as D (5 bases). V lost 0 bases to trimming and J lost 4 bases, with 13 bases between them. Germline V gene data show CDR1 as SGDLS and CDR2 as YYNGEE. The CDR3 has 15 amino acids. The CDR3 DNA reads as TGTGCCAGCAGCGTAGAGGCCGGGGTGAGAGAGACCCAGTACTTC. This sequence encodes CASSVEAGVRETQYF.

J is TRBJ2-1 and V is TRBV4-2; tentative D call: TRBD2 (6 bases). The CDR3 sequence is 15 residues long. Trimming left V 3 bases short and J 9 bases short, with 18 bases between. From germline, CDR1 is LGHNA and CDR2 YNFKEQ. DNA for the CDR3: TGTGCCAGCAGCCACCGGGACTTCGCAAAGGGTGAGCAGTTCTTC. This gives the protein CASSHRDFAKGEQFF.